This TCR beta chain was found in a study of blood T cell repertoires in COVID-19. Turning to the study itself: Sources were T cells, B-cell-depleted T cells, or PBMCs; the material itself was cDNA or gDNA.

Unmatched junction bases numbered 4, after V lost 5 bases and J lost 6 bases. This CDR3 is 15 amino acids long. Germline V gene sequence: CDR1 SGHTA, CDR2 FQGNSA. Original processing methods: It was from reference gene primer amplification that nucleated cell counts were estimated. TCRdb's table, derived via immunoSEQ multiplex PCR, lists solely in-frame clones and lacks some. That table is the source of V, J and clone size, and D and trimming were worked out from the DNA. The data show more than 65,000 clones, around 80% seen once. The TCR sequence derives from an elderly woman with active or convalescent COVID-19. This chain links TRBV7-2 with TRBJ1-6; 10 bases align to TRBD1. The material sequenced was peripheral blood. The CDR3 DNA sequence: TGTGCCAGCAGCCCGACAGGGGGCCGTAATTCACCCCTCCACTTT. This gives the protein CASSPTGGRNSPLHF.